The 25 T cell receptor beta chains given below trace back to one sample, sequenced in a study of cytomegalovirus exposure and HLA in healthy donors. The PCR ran on 60 Vbeta and 13 Jbeta primers. The data were produced by immunoSEQ multiplex PCR, yet TCRdb's version contains in-frame clones alone and is incomplete. The sample holds some 160,000 clones, roughly 80% seen once. Sequenced material: PBMCs. The receptors stem from a woman in her thirties or forties in good health and CMV-seropositive.

This chain joins TRBV15 and TRBJ2-6; 7 bases line up with TRBD1. Per the germline V gene, CDR1 is LNHNV and CDR2 is YYDKDF (reference sequence). Losses at the gene ends were 0 bases for V and 1 base for J; bases not matched to a gene: 15. The CDR3 is 21 amino acids. This CDR3 is CATSRDWNLQGITSGANVLTF. In DNA form, the CDR3 reads TGTGCCACCAGCAGAGATTGGAACCTACAGGGGATAACGTCTGGGGCCAACGTCCTGACTTTC.

The chain joins TRBV7-6 to TRBJ1-2; 7 bases are shared with TRBD1. CDR1 is SGHVS and CDR2 is FNYEAQ in the germline V gene. V was pared by 3 bases and J by 1 base, with 2 bases of the junction left unmatched. This CDR3 has 14 residues. DNA for the CDR3: TGTGCCAGCAGCTTGGACAGGATTAACTATGGCTACACCTTC. Translated, it gives CASSLDRINYGYTF. Together with reference TRBV7-6 and TRBJ1-2, the CDR3 gives the full variable domain: GAGVSQSPRYKVTKRGQDVALRCDPISGHVSLYWYRQALGQGPEFLTYFNYEAQQDKSGLPNDRFSAERPEGSISTLTIQRTEQRDSAMYRCASSLDRINYGYTFGSGTRLTVV.

The gene calls are TRBV28 and TRBJ2-7; possibly TRBD2 for D (6 bases). This CDR3 spans 15 amino acids. CDR1 and CDR2 from the germline V gene are MDHEN and SYDVKM. V shed 3 bases and J shed 0 bases, with 12 bases lying between them. CDR3 residues: CASSFTGTPSYEQYF. DNA for the CDR3: TGTGCCAGCAGTTTCACCGGGACTCCCTCCTACGAGCAGTACTTC.

The chain is built from TRBV6-1 and TRBJ1-1; a possible D gene is TRBD1 (5 bases). Trimming shortened V by 10 bases and J by 0 bases, and 15 bases separated the two germline ends. The CDR3 contains 14 residues. Germline loops: CDR1 MNHNS, CDR2 SASEGT. CDR3 sequence: CATLLGRMNTEAFF. The CDR3 DNA sequence: TGTGCCACCCTTTTGGGGCGAATGAACACTGAAGCTTTCTTT.

This clone was seen once. This rearrangement joins TRBV2 to TRBJ1-5, with D maybe TRBD1 (5 bases). Germline V lookup: CDR1 SNHLY, CDR2 FYNNEI. The CDR3 is 13 residues long. V gave up 8 bases and J gave up 3 bases, with 11 bases separating them. The CDR3 sequence is CASHGGLNQPQHF. CDR3 DNA sequence: TGTGCCAGCCACGGGGGACTCAATCAGCCCCAGCATTTT.

The chain couples TRBV27 to TRBJ2-1; TRBD1 agrees at 7 bases. Germline V gene lookup returns CDR1 MNHEY and CDR2 SMNVEV (reference sequence). The CDR3 sequence is 15 residues long. J lost 1 base, V lost 7 bases, and 7 bases had no gene match. The CDR3 is CASTLDRQSYNEQFF. The CDR3, as DNA: TGTGCCAGCACCTTGGACAGGCAATCCTACAATGAGCAGTTCTTC.

This clone was seen a single time. The chain links TRBV7-3 to TRBJ2-7, with 7 positions matching TRBD2. Trimming at V came to 5 bases and at J to 0 bases, leaving 4 bases not matched to a gene. The V gene's germline CDR1 is SGHTA and CDR2 FQGTGA. The CDR3 covers 14 residues. CDR3 nucleotide sequence: TGTGCCAGCAGCCCCGGGACTACCTCCTACGAGCAGTACTTC. Amino acids: CASSPGTTSYEQYF.

CDR3 region: CASSEWASNQPQHF. The CDR3, as DNA: TGTGCCAGCAGTGAATGGGCCAGCAATCAGCCCCAGCATTTT. This chain joins TRBV6-1 and TRBJ1-5; D unclear. V dropped 2 bases and J dropped 1 base, with 6 bases sitting between them. The CDR3 has 14 residues. Germline V gene data show CDR1 as MNHNS and CDR2 as SASEGT.

The V gene is TRBV6-6, the J gene TRBJ1-1, with D possibly being TRBD1 (5 bases). With 6 bases removed from V and 5 bases from J, the gap between germline ends came to 10 bases. CDR1 MNHNY and CDR2 SVGAGI come from the germline V gene (reference sequence). The CDR3 length is 12 residues. For the CDR3, the DNA is TGTGCCAGCAGCCTCCCAGGGACTGAAGCTTTCTTT. The encoded protein is CASSLPGTEAFF.

The chain links TRBV5-4 to TRBJ2-2; D not resolved. The V end was cut by 0 bases, the J end by 4 bases, with 13 bases between. This CDR3 has 16 amino acids. The germline gives CDR1 SGHNT, CDR2 YYREEE (reference sequence). CDR3: CASSLVPGVGTGELFF. In DNA, the CDR3 is TGTGCCAGCAGCTTGGTCCCTGGAGTCGGCACCGGGGAGCTGTTTTTT. Combining the CDR3 with reference TRBV5-4 and TRBJ2-2 gives the whole variable domain ETGVTQSPTHLIKTRGQQVTLRCSSQSGHNTVSWYQQALGQGPQFIFQYYREEENGRGNFPPRFSGLQFPNYSSELNVNALELDDSALYLCASSLVPGVGTGELFFGEGSRLTVL.

The table lists this clone with a count of one. The rearrangement uses TRBV19 and TRBJ1-2; no clear D gene. The CDR3 runs to 15 residues. The germline V gene encodes CDR1 LNHDA and CDR2 SQIVND (reference sequence). V was shortened by 2 bases and J by 2 bases, with 12 bases between the two germline ends. The CDR3, as DNA: TGTGCCAGTAGTATAAGAACGCCGGGGAACTATGGCTACACCTTC. Encoded protein: CASSIRTPGNYGYTF.

The chain links TRBV7-2 to TRBJ2-3; TRBD1 matches at 8 bases. J was trimmed by 3 bases and V by 4 bases; bases with no gene match: 6. Germline CDR1 SGHTA, CDR2 FQGNSA. The CDR3 extends over 15 amino acids. As DNA, the CDR3 is TGTGCCAGCAGCTCCCGGACAGGGAGGACAGATACGCAGTATTTT. It encodes CASSSRTGRTDTQYF.

This rearrangement joins TRBV16 to TRBJ1-5; D ambiguous. V lost 2 bases and J 7 bases, leaving 6 bases between the germline ends. Per germline, CDR1 KGHSY and CDR2 FQNENV. This CDR3 contains 12 residues. CDR3 nucleotides: TGTGCCAGCAGCCAAGGGCTCCAGCCCCAGCATTTT. Residues: CASSQGLQPQHF.

This chain uses TRBV29-1 with TRBJ1-2; 9 positions agree with TRBD1. Trimming removed 3 bases from V and 4 bases from J; junction bases left unmatched: 3. This CDR3 contains 13 residues. From germline, CDR1 is SQVTM and CDR2 ANQGSEA. The CDR3 spells CSVDRDRAYGYTF. The CDR3 bases are TGCAGCGTTGACCGGGACAGGGCCTATGGCTACACCTTC.

V and J are TRBV9 and TRBJ1-2; D gene ambiguous. V was pared by 0 bases and J by 1 base, with 7 bases between. CDR3 length: 14 residues. Germline CDR1 reads SGDLS; CDR2 reads YYNGEE. Here the CDR3 reads CASSVGTGNYGYTF. The CDR3 region has the DNA TGTGCCAGCAGCGTAGGAACGGGTAACTATGGCTACACCTTC. Drawing the rest from reference TRBV9 and TRBJ1-2, the complete variable domain is DSGVTQTPKHLITATGQRVTLRCSPRSGDLSVYWYQQSLDQGLQFLIQYYNGEERAKGNILERFSAQQFPDLHSELNLSSLELGDSALYFCASSVGTGNYGYTFGSGTRLTVV.

This clone was observed once. The V and J genes are TRBV28 and TRBJ1-1; D is possibly TRBD1 (6 bases). Germline loops: CDR1 MDHEN, CDR2 SYDVKM. V was clipped by 4 bases and J by 0 bases, with 9 bases between them. The CDR3 consists of 14 residues. CDR3 DNA: TGTGCCAGCAGTTGGGGGGGCTTGAACACTGAAGCTTTCTTT. This encodes CASSWGGLNTEAFF. Full variable domain (outside the CDR3, taken from reference TRBV28 and TRBJ1-1): DVKVTQSSRYLVKRTGEKVFLECVQDMDHENMFWYRQDPGLGLRLIYFSYDVKMKEKGDIPEGYSVSREKKERFSLILESASTNQTSMYLCASSWGGLNTEAFFGQGTRLTVV.

This clone was seen just once. The chain carries TRBV2 and TRBJ2-7; D is unresolved. This CDR3 has 13 residues. Germline V gene lookup returns CDR1 SNHLY and CDR2 FYNNEI. V was trimmed by 0 bases and J by 9 bases, leaving 12 bases between them. The CDR3 reads CASSEASFGRQYF. In nucleotides, the CDR3 is TGTGCCAGCAGTGAAGCTAGCTTTGGTCGGCAGTACTTC.

The chain employs TRBV18 and TRBJ1-1; D is perhaps TRBD1 (5 bases). CDR3 length: 18 residues. From germline, CDR1 is KGHSH and CDR2 LQKENI. V lost 4 bases and J lost 0, with 21 bases in between. Here the CDR3 reads CASSRLPGGIGMNTEAFF. Here the CDR3 DNA reads TGTGCCAGCTCACGCCTACCGGGGGGGATTGGTATGAACACTGAAGCTTTCTTT.

The V gene is TRBV19, the J gene TRBJ2-7, with unresolved D. Germline lookup yields CDR1 LNHDA and CDR2 SQIVND (reference sequence). Trimming took off 5 bases at V and 0 bases at J, with 8 bases between the two ends. This CDR3 comprises 13 residues. CDR3 in amino acids: CASSLSVSYEQYF. The CDR3 DNA sequence: TGTGCCAGTAGTCTGTCAGTCTCCTACGAGCAGTACTTC. Drawing the rest from reference TRBV19 and TRBJ2-7, the complete variable domain is DGGITQSPKYLFRKEGQNVTLSCEQNLNHDAMYWYRQDPGQGLRLIYYSQIVNDFQKGDIAEGYSVSREKKESFPLTVTSAQKNPTAFYLCASSLSVSYEQYFGPGTRLTVT.

This sequence joins TRBV4-1 and TRBJ2-5, with a possible D match to TRBD2 (5 bases). With 6 bases removed from V and 5 bases from J, the gap between germline ends came to 19 bases. The CDR3 runs 15 residues. The germline CDR1 and CDR2 sequences are MGHRA and YSYEKL. The CDR3 DNA follows: TGCGCCAGCAGTCAGCTTGGGAGTTTTCAGGAGACCCAGTACTTC. Protein: CASSQLGSFQETQYF.

With regard to this clone: At the DNA level, this CDR3 is encoded by other sequences in the same sample as well. The chain uses TRBV18 and TRBJ1-5; 7 positions agree with TRBD1. CDR1 and CDR2 (germline): KGHSH, LQKENI. The V and J ends lost 2 bases and 5 bases, in that order; junction bases with no gene match: 9. This CDR3 is built from 16 residues. The CDR3 loop reads CASSPTSTGKHQPQHF. The CDR3 DNA reads TGTGCCAGCTCACCAACCTCGACAGGGAAACATCAGCCCCAGCATTTT.

The gene calls are TRBV19 and TRBJ1-5; 10 positions match TRBD1. The V gene end was trimmed by 5 bases and the J gene end by 2 bases; junction bases not matched to a gene: 12. The CDR3 covers 18 residues. Looked up from germline, CDR1 is LNHDA and CDR2 is SQIVND (reference sequence). As DNA, the CDR3 is TGTGCCAGTAGTCCAATCGCTGGGACAGGGGTGGGCAATCAGCCCCAGCATTTT. It specifies CASSPIAGTGVGNQPQHF.

The genes are TRBV4-3 and TRBJ1-2; D gene uncertain. This CDR3 region has 14 residues. Germline CDR1 and CDR2: LGHNA and YSLEER. Trimming removed 0 bases from V and 4 bases from J, with 9 bases in between. The CDR3 protein is CASSQDLGSYGYTF. Written as DNA, the CDR3 is TGCGCCAGCAGCCAAGACTTGGGCAGCTATGGCTACACCTTC.

In this sample, this clone turned up a few times. The chain has TRBV30 and TRBJ2-1; D ambiguous. The ends were cut back, 3 bases at V and 8 bases at J, with 8 bases in the middle. The CDR3 sequence is 11 residues long. Germline-derived CDR1 and CDR2 are GTSNPN and SVGIG (reference sequence). The CDR3 is CAWSRSYEQFF. Here the CDR3 DNA reads TGTGCCTGGAGCCGGAGCTATGAGCAGTTCTTC.

The rearrangement joins TRBV9 to TRBJ2-1; 7 bases align to TRBD1. Trimming cost V 6 bases and J 1 base; bases outside gene matches: 13. Germline-derived CDR1 and CDR2 are SGDLS and YYNGEE. The CDR3 covers 17 residues. As DNA, the CDR3 is TGTGCCAGCACAAAAACAGGGGACGCCGGTTCCTACAATGAGCAGTTCTTC. Amino acids: CASTKTGDAGSYNEQFF.